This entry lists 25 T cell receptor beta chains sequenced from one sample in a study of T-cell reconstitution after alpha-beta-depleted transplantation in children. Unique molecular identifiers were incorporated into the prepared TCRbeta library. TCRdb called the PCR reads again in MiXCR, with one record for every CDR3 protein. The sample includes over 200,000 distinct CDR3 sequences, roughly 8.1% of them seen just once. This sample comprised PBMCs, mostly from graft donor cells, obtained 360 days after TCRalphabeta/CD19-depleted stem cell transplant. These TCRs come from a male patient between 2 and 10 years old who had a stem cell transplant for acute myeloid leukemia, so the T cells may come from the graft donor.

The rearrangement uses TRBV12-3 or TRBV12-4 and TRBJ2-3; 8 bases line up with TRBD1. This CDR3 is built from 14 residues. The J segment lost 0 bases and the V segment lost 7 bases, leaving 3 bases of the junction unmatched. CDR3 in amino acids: CASTWDRSTDTQYF. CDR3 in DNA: TGTGCCAGCACCTGGGACAGGAGCACAGATACGCAGTATTTT.

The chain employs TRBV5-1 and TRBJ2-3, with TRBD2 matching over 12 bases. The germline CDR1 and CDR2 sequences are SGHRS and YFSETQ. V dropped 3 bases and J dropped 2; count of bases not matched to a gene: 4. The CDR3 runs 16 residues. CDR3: CASSYGLAGHTDTQYF. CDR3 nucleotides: TGCGCCAGCAGCTACGGACTAGCGGGGCACACAGATACGCAGTATTTT.

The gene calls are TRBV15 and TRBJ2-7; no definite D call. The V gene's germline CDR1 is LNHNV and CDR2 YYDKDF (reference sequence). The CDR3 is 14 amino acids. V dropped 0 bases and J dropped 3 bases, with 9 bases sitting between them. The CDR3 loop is CATSRDFGDYEQYV. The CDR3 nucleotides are TGTGCCACCAGCAGAGATTTTGGGGACTACGAGCAGTACGTC.

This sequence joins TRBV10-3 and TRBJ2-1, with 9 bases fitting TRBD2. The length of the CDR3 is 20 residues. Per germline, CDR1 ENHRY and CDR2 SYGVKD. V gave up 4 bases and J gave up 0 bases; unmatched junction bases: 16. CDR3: CAISVAGGLAGCFSYNEQFF. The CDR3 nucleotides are TGTGCCATCAGTGTCGCGGGGGGGCTAGCGGGATGTTTCTCCTACAATGAGCAGTTCTTC.

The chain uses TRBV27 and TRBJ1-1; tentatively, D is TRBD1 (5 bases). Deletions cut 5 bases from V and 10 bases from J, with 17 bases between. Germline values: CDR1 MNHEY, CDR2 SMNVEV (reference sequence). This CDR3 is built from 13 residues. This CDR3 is CASSANGGARAFF. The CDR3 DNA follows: TGTGCCAGCAGTGCGAACGGGGGTGCACGAGCTTTCTTT.

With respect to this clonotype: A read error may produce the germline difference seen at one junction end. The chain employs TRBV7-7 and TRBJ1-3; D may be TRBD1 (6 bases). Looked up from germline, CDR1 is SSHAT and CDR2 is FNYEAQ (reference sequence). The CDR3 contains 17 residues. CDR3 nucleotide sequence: TGTGCTAGCAGCTCCCACCTTGGGGACATACCCGGAAACACCATATATTTT. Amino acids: CASSSHLGDIPGNTIYF.

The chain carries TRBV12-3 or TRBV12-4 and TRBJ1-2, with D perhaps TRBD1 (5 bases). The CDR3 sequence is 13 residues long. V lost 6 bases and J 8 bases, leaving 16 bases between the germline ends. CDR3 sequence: CASSLVGRDGYTF. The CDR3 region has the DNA TGTGCCAGCAGCCTTGTCGGCAGGGACGGCTACACCTTC.

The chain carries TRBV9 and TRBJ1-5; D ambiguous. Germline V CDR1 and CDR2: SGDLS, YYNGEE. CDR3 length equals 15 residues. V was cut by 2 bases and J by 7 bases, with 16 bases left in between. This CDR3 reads CASSVVGENRQPQHF. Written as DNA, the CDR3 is TGTGCCAGCAGCGTTGTAGGAGAGAATCGGCAGCCCCAGCATTTT.

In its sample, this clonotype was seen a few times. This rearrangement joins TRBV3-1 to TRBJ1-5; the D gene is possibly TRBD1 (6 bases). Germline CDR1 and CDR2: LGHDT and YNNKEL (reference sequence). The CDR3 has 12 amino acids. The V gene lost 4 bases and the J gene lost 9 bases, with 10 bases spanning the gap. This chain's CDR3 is CASSLIGGPQHF. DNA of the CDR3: TGTGCCAGCAGCCTGATAGGGGGGCCCCAGCATTTT.

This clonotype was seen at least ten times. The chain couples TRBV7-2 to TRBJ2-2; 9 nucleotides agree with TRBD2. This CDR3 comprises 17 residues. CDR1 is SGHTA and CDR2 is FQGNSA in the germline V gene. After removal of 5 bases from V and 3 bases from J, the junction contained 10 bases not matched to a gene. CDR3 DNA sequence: TGTGCCAGCAGCCCGGGTTTAGCGGGGGCCCACACCGGGGAGCTGTTTTTT. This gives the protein CASSPGLAGAHTGELFF.

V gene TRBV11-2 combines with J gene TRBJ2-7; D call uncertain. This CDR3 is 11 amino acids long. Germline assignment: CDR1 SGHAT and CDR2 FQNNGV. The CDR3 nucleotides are TGTAGGTCGGCGGCCGCCTACGAGCAGTACTTC. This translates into CRSAAAYEQYF.

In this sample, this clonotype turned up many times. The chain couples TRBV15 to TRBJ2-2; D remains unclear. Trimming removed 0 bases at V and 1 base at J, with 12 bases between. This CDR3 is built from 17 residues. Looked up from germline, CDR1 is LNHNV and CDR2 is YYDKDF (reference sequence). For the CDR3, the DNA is TGTGCCACCAGCAGAGATATAGATTTATGGAACACCGGGGAGCTGTTTTTT. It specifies CATSRDIDLWNTGELFF.

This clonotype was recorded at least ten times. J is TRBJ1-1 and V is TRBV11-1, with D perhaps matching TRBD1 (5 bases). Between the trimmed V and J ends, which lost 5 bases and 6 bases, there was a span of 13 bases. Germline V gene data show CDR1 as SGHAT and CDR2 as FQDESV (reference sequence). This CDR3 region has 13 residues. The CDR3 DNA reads TGTGCCAGCAGCAGACAGAGATTGGCTGAAGCTTTCTTT. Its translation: CASSRQRLAEAFF.

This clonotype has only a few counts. CDR3: CASSSGQGLGYTF. The CDR3 DNA follows: TGCGCCAGCAGCTCGGGACAGGGTTTGGGCTACACCTTC. The V call is TRBV5-1, the J call TRBJ1-2; TRBD1 matches at 9 bases. This CDR3 contains 13 residues. Unmatched junction bases numbered 5, after V lost 3 bases and J lost 8 bases. CDR1 and CDR2 from the germline V gene are SGHRS and YFSETQ.

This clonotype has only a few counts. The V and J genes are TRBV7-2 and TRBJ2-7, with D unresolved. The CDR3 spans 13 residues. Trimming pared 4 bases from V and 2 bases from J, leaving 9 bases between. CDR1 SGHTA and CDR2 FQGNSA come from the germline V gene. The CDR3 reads CASSWQTTYEQYF. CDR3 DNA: TGTGCCAGCAGCTGGCAGACCACCTACGAGCAGTACTTC.

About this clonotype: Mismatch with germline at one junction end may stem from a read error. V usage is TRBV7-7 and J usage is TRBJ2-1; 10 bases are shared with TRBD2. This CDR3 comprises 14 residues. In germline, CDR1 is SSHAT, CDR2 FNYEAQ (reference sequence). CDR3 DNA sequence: TGTGCTAGCAGCTTAGTCCTGACTAGCGGGGAGCAGTTCTTC. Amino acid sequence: CASSLVLTSGEQFF. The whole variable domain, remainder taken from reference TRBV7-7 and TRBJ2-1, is GAGVSQSPRYKVTKRGQDVTLRCDPISSHATLYWYQQALGQGPEFLTYFNYEAQPDKSGLPSDRFSAERPEGSISTLTIQRTEQRDSAMYRCASSLVLTSGEQFFGPGTRLTVL.

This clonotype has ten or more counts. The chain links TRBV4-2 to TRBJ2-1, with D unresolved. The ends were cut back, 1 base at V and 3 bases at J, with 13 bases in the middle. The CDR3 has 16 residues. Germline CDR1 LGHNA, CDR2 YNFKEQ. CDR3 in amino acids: CASSQARSSNYNEQFF. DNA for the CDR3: TGTGCCAGCAGCCAAGCCAGGTCTTCTAACTACAATGAGCAGTTCTTC.

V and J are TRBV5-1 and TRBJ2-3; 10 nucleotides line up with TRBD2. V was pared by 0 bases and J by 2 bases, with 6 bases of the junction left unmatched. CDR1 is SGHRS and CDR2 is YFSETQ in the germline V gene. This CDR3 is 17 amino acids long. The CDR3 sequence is CASSLASLAGDTDTQYF. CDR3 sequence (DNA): TGCGCCAGCAGCTTGGCATCCCTAGCGGGAGACACAGATACGCAGTATTTT.

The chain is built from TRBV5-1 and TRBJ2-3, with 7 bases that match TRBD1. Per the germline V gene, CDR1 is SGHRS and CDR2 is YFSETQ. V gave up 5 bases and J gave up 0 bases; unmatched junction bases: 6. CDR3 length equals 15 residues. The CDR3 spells CASSPGQTSTDTQYF. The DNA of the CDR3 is TGCGCCAGCAGTCCGGGACAGACTAGCACAGATACGCAGTATTTT.

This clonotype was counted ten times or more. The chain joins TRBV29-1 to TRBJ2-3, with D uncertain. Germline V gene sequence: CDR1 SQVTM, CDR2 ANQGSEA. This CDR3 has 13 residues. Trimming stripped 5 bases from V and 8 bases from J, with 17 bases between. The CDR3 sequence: CSVRLGFTPTQYF. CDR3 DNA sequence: TGCAGCGTTCGCTTAGGGTTCACCCCTACGCAGTATTTT.

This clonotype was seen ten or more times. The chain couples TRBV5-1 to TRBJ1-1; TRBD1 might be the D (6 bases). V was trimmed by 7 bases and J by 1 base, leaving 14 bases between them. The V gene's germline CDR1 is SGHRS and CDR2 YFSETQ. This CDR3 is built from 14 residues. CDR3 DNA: TGCGCCAGCGCCGGGACACCCGCGAACACTGAAGCTTTCTTT. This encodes CASAGTPANTEAFF.

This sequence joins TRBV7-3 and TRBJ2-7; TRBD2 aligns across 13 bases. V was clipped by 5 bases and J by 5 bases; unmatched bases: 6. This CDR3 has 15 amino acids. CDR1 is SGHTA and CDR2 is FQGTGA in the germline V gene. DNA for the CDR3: TGTGCCAGCAGCCCCGGACTAGCGGGAGCCCACGAGCAGTACTTC. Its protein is CASSPGLAGAHEQYF.

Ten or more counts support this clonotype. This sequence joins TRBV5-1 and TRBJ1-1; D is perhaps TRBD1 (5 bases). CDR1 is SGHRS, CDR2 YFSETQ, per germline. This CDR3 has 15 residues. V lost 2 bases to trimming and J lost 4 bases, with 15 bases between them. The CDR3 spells CASSFWGESGTEAFF. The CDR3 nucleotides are TGCGCCAGCAGCTTTTGGGGGGAGTCGGGCACTGAAGCTTTCTTT.

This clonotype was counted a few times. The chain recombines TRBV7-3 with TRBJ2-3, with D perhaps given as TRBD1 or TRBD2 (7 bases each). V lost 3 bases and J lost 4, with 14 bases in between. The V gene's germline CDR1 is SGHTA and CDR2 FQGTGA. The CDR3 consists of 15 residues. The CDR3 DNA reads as TGTGCCAGCAGCTTCGGGGGAGGGGGCCCAGATACGCAGTATTTT. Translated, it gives CASSFGGGGPDTQYF.

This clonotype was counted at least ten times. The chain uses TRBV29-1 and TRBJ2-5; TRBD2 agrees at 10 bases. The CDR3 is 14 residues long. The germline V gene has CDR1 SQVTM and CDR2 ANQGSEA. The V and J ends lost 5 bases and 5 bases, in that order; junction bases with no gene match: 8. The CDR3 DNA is TGCAGCGTTCACGGACTAGCGGTGGGGGAGACCCAGTACTTC. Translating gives CSVHGLAVGETQYF.